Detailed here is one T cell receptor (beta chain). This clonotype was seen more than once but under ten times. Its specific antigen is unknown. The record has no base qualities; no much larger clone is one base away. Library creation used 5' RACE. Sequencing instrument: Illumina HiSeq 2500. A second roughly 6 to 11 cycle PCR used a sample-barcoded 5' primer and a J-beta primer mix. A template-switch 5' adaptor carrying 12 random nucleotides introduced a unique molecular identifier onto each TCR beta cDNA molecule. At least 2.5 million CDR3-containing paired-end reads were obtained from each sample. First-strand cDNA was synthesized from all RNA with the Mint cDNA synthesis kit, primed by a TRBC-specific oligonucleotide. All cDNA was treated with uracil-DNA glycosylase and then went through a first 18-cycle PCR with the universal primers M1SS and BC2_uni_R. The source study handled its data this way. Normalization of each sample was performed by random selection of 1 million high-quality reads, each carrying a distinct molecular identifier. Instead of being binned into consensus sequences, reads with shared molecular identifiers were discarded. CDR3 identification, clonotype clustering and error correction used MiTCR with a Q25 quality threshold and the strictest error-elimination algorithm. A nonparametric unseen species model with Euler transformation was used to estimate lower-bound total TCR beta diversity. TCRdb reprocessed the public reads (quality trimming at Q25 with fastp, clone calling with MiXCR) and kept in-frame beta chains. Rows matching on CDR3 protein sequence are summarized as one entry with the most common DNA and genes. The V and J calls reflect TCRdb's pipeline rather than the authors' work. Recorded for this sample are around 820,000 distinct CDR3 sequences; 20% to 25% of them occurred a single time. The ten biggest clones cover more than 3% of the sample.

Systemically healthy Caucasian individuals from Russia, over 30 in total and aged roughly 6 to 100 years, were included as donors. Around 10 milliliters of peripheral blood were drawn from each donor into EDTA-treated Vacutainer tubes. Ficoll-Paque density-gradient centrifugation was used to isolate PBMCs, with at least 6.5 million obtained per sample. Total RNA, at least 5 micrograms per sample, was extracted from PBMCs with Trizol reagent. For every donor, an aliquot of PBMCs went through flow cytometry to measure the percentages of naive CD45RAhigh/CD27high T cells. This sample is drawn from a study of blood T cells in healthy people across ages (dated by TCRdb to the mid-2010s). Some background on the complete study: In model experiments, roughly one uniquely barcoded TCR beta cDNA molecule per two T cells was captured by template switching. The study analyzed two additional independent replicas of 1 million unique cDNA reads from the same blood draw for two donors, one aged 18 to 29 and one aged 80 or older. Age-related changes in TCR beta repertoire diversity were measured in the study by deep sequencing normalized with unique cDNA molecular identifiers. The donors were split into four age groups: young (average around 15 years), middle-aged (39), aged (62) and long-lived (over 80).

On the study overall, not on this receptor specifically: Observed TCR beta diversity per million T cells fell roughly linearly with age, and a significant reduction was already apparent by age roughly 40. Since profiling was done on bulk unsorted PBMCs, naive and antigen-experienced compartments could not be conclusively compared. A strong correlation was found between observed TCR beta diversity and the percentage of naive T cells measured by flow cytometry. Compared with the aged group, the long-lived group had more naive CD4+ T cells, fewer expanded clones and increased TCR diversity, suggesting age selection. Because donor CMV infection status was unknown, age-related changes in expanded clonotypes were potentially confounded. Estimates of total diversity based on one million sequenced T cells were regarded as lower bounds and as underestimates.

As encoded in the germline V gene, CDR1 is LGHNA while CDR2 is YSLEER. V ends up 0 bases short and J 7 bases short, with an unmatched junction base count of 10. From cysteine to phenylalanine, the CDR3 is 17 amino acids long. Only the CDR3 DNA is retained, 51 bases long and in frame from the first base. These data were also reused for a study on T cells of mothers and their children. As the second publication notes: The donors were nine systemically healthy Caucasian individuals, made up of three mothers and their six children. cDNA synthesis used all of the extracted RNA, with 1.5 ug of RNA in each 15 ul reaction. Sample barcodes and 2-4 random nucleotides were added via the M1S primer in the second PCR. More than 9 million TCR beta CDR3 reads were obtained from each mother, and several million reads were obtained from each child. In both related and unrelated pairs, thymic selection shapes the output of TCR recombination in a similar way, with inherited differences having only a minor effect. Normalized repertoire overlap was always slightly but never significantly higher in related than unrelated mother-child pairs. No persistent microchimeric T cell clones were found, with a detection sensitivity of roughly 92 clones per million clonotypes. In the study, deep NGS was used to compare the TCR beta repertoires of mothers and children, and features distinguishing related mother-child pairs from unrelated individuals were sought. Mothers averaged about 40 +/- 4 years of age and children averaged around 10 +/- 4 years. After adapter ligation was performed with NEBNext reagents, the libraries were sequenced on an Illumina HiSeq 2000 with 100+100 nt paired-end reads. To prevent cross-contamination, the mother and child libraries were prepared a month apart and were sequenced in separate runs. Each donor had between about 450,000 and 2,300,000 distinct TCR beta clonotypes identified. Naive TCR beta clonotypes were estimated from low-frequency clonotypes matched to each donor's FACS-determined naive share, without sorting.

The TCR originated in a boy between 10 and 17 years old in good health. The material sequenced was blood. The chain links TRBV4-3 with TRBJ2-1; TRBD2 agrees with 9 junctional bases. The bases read TGCGCCAGCAGCCAAGATTACCCGACTAGCGGTGGGAATGAGCAGTTCTTC. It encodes CASSQDYPTSGGNEQFF.